This T cell receptor (beta chain) was sequenced in a study of regulatory T cells in long-lasting Graves disease. iRepertoire HTBI primers and Arm-PCR of CDR3 regions built TCR beta libraries. Using its own MiXCR run on the multiplex PCR reads, TCRdb lists one record per CDR3 protein. Seen here are under 500,000 distinct CDR3 sequences, 20% observed once, and the top ten hold 7.8%. V was cut by 6 bases and J by 4 bases, with 13 bases left in between. The CDR3 is made up of 13 amino acids. CDR1 and CDR2 (germline): SGHAT, FQNNGV. Time point described: persistent/refractory GD, antithyroid drugs over 5 years with positive TRAb. Extracted RNA from PBMCs served as the source of the TCR library. This clonotype was seen at least ten times.

Sequenced material: peripheral blood mononuclear cells (PBMCs), taken when the disease was refractory, from a patient treated with antithyroid drugs. The sequence was collected from a female donor with Graves disease. The rearrangement uses TRBV11-2 and TRBJ2-7; D is unclear. In DNA, the CDR3 is TGTGCCAGCAGTCTTAGCAGTTATTACGAGCAGTACTTC. This codes for CASSLSSYYEQYF.